These 18 T cell receptor beta chains came from one sample sequenced in a study of T cells in Graves' hyperthyroidism and ophthalmopathy (dated by TCRdb to between 2019 and 2020). Receptor libraries were prepared by multiplex PCR. Sequencing was carried out with an Illumina HiSeq 2000. Amplification of TCR beta CDR3 regions was carried out from RNA transcripts. The TCR CDR3 was subjected to a first round of RT-PCR using the HTBI primer set and the Qiagen OneStep RT-PCR kit. TCRdb trimmed public reads at Q25 via fastp, called clones via MiXCR and kept in-frame beta chains. Rows with a matching CDR3 protein are joined into one entry that keeps the most common DNA and genes. This sample lists roughly 570,000 distinct CDR3 sequences; around 45% were detected once. In total, the top ten clones hold around 19% of the sample. Specimen: peripheral blood or thyroid tissue (not recorded which). These receptors were obtained from an adult woman with Graves' disease, either hyperthyroidism or ophthalmopathy (not recorded which).

Details on this clonotype: This clone may be a read error of a much larger clone one base away. V gene TRBV5-1 combines with J gene TRBJ1-1; D is possibly TRBD1 (5 bases). Germline V CDR1 and CDR2: SGHRS, YFSETQ. The CDR3 is 14 residues long. As DNA, the CDR3 is TGCGCCAGCGGCTTGCAGAGGGGACTGGGGGAAGCTTTCTTT. This encodes CASGLQRGLGEAFF.

This chain links TRBV11-2 with TRBJ1-5; D gene unclear. The CDR3 has 13 amino acids. Trimming left V 5 bases short and J 7 bases short, with 12 bases between. The germline CDR1 and CDR2 sequences are SGHAT and FQNNGV. The CDR3 region has the DNA TGTGCCAGCAGCGTAGGGTCGGGGCAGCCCCAGCATTTT. This sequence encodes CASSVGSGQPQHF. The complete variable domain, with remaining parts taken from reference TRBV11-2 and TRBJ1-5, reads EAGVAQSPRYKIIEKRQSVAFWCNPISGHATLYWYQQILGQGPKLLIQFQNNGVVDDSQLPKDRFSAERLKGVDSTLKIQPAKLEDSAVYLCASSVGSGQPQHFGDGTRLSIL.

The chain couples TRBV15 to TRBJ1-1; 10 bases map to TRBD1. This CDR3 contains 16 residues. V lost 1 base to trimming and J lost 2 bases; unmatched junction nucleotides: 4. Germline values: CDR1 LNHNV, CDR2 YYDKDF (reference sequence). The CDR3 DNA reads as TGTGCCACCAGCAGAGCGACAGGGGGCGCAAACACTGAAGCTTTCTTT. It encodes CATSRATGGANTEAFF.

This clonotype was counted at least ten times. The V and J genes are TRBV7-8 and TRBJ2-7, with 7 bases matching TRBD1. This CDR3 region has 16 residues. V lost 4 bases to trimming and J lost 3 bases; unmatched junction nucleotides: 12. The germline V gene has CDR1 SGHVS and CDR2 FQNEAQ. The CDR3 nucleotides read TGTGCCAGCAGCTGGAATCGGGACAGAAGGTACTACGAGCAGTACTTC. Translating it yields CASSWNRDRRYYEQYF.

There are many counts of this clonotype. V usage is TRBV6-1 and J usage is TRBJ1-5, with D unclear. Germline loops: CDR1 MNHNS, CDR2 SASEGT. This CDR3 spans 15 amino acids. Between the trimmed V and J ends, which lost 8 bases and 0 bases, there was a span of 14 bases. CDR3 loop: CASVGLMDSNQPQHF. Here the CDR3 DNA reads TGTGCCAGCGTTGGACTAATGGATAGCAATCAGCCCCAGCATTTT.

The table lists this clonotype with many counts. The rearrangement uses TRBV5-6 and TRBJ1-4; D is possibly TRBD1 (5 bases). V lost 0 bases, J lost 6 bases, and 12 bases lay in between. The CDR3 has 15 residues. Germline V gene sequence: CDR1 SGHDT, CDR2 YYEEEE. The CDR3 region has the DNA TGTGCCAGCAGCTTGGCTTCGGGGGAGGATGAAAAACTGTTTTTT. Amino acid sequence: CASSLASGEDEKLFF.

This chain uses TRBV2 with TRBJ2-7, with a weak D call TRBD2 (7 bases). CDR3 length equals 13 residues. V was clipped by 6 bases and J by 4 bases, with 13 bases between them. Germline assignment: CDR1 SNHLY and CDR2 FYNNEI. The DNA of the CDR3 is TGTGCCAGCAGGGAGGGGAGGGGGTACGAGCAGTACTTC. Its translation: CASREGRGYEQYF.

This clonotype occurred many times. Here the CDR3 DNA reads TGTGCCAGCAGTGAAGTGTTCTCTGGCTCTGGGCAGTACTTC. It yields the protein CASSEVFSGSGQYF. The genes are TRBV6-1 and TRBJ2-7; D uncertain. The length of the CDR3 is 14 residues. Germline loops: CDR1 MNHNS, CDR2 SASEGT. Between the trimmed V and J ends, which lost 1 base and 9 bases, there was a span of 16 bases.

This clonotype was counted ten times or more. The V call is TRBV5-1, the J call TRBJ2-2; 10 bases align to TRBD2. J gave up 8 bases and V 4 bases, and 14 bases lay outside the gene matches. Germline CDR1 and CDR2: SGHRS and YFSETQ. There are 17 residues in the CDR3. CDR3 sequence (DNA): TGCGCCAGCAGCGTTACCCCAGCGGGAGGGCCGTCGGGGGAGCTGTTTTTT. Translation gives CASSVTPAGGPSGELFF. Full variable domain (missing parts from reference TRBV5-1 and TRBJ2-2): KAGVTQTPRYLIKTRGQQVTLSCSPISGHRSVSWYQQTPGQGLQFLFEYFSETQRNKGNFPGRFSGRQFSNSRSEMNVSTLELGDSALYLCASSVTPAGGPSGELFFGEGSRLTVL.

This clonotype was observed once. The J gene is TRBJ2-7, the V gene TRBV14, with D possibly TRBD1 on 6 matching bases. The CDR3 consists of 11 residues. Germline lookup yields CDR1 SGHDN and CDR2 FVKESK. DNA for the CDR3: TGTGCCAGCAGCCTACAGGGATTTAGCCCAGTC. Translation gives CASSLQGFSPV.

This clonotype was recorded many times. The gene calls are TRBV20-1 and TRBJ2-7; D is possibly TRBD1 (6 bases). Germline V gives CDR1 DFQATT, CDR2 SNEGSKA (reference sequence). CDR3 size: 12 residues. Trimming removed 3 bases at V and 4 bases at J, with 10 bases between. The CDR3 sequence: CSARHREYEQYF. Here the CDR3 DNA reads TGCAGTGCTAGGCACAGGGAGTACGAGCAGTACTTC.

This clonotype was recorded at least ten times. The chain carries TRBV6-1 and TRBJ2-3; D is perhaps TRBD2 (5 bases). Germline CDR1 reads MNHNS; CDR2 reads SASEGT. The length of the CDR3 is 13 residues. Trimming pared 4 bases from V and 4 bases from J, leaving 9 bases between. CDR3 nucleotides: TGTGCCAGCAGTGTGGAGGACGCAGATACGCAGTATTTT. It translates to CASSVEDADTQYF.

This clonotype was seen only a few times. The chain couples TRBV9 to TRBJ2-7; no firm D call. The CDR3 covers 11 residues. V shed 9 bases and J shed 2 bases, with 9 bases lying between them. Per the germline V gene, CDR1 is SGDLS and CDR2 is YYNGEE. The CDR3 coding sequence is TGTGCCACCACCTCTCCCTACGAGCAGTACTTC. As protein: CATTSPYEQYF.

This clonotype was found many times. CDR3 loop: CAISESFVVGEQYF. In DNA form, the CDR3 reads TGTGCCATCAGTGAGTCTTTCGTAGTGGGAGAGCAGTACTTC. The chain has TRBV10-3 and TRBJ2-7; D gene unclear. CDR3 length: 14 amino acids. Deletions cut 0 bases from V and 7 bases from J, with 13 bases between. The germline gives CDR1 ENHRY, CDR2 SYGVKD.

The chain is built from TRBV2 and TRBJ1-2, with 8 bases lining up with TRBD1. Trimming removed 7 bases from V and 0 bases from J; junction bases left unmatched: 7. Germline lookup yields CDR1 SNHLY and CDR2 FYNNEI. This CDR3 is 15 amino acids long. The CDR3 DNA follows: TGTGCCAGCACCTCCCCGGGACAGGCTAACTATGGCTACACCTTC. Protein: CASTSPGQANYGYTF.

This clonotype has at least ten counts. V gene TRBV7-9 combines with J gene TRBJ1-2; possible D gene TRBD1, 6 bases. The length of the CDR3 is 12 residues. Trimming shortened V by 5 bases and J by 3 bases, and 7 bases separated the two germline ends. CDR1 SEHNR and CDR2 FQNEAQ come from the germline V gene (reference sequence). DNA of the CDR3: TGTGCCAGCAGCAACAGGGACTATGGCTACACCTTC. It codes for CASSNRDYGYTF.

This sequence joins TRBV7-9 and TRBJ2-5, with D unclear. V lost 7 bases to trimming and J lost 3 bases, with 21 bases between them. The CDR3 totals 16 residues. Germline V gives CDR1 SEHNR, CDR2 FQNEAQ (reference sequence). The CDR3 protein is CASTPLGDPLKETQYF. The CDR3 region has the DNA TGTGCCAGCACCCCTCTTGGGGATCCTTTAAAAGAGACCCAGTACTTC.

This clonotype was seen repeatedly, ten times or more. V and J are TRBV29-1 and TRBJ2-5; TRBD1 aligns across 9 bases. The CDR3 has 12 residues. In germline, CDR1 is SQVTM, CDR2 ANQGSEA. V shed 6 bases and J 4 bases; nucleotides not matched to a gene: 3. CDR3 protein: CSVGTGPETQYF. The DNA of the CDR3 is TGCAGCGTGGGGACAGGGCCAGAGACCCAGTACTTC. The full variable domain, its missing parts supplied by reference TRBV29-1 and TRBJ2-5, is SAVISQKPSRDICQRGTSLTIQCQVDSQVTMMFWYRQQPGQSLTLIATANQGSEATYESGFVIDKFPISRPNLTFSTLTVSNMSPEDSSIYLCSVGTGPETQYFGPGTRLLVL.